These T cell receptor beta chains were read from a single sample in a study of blood T cell repertoires in COVID-19. Sequencing was performed with immunoSEQ multiplex PCR; in TCRdb, only in-frame clones are kept and a portion is missing. Here the sample spans 70,000 to 95,000 clones, around 90% being singletons. Sequencing was carried out using peripheral blood. The receptors were gathered from an elderly woman with acute or convalescent COVID-19. Both conserved end residues are part of each CDR3. Size is omitted from some rows. Given values are once, few, many or a class for expanded clones.

v_gene: TRBV5-4; abundance: .; j_gene: TRBJ1-2; CDR3aa: CASSLGDREDYGYTF
v_gene: TRBV19; abundance: .; j_gene: TRBJ1-2; CDR3aa: CASSRDRGDGYTF
v_gene: TRBV5-1; abundance: .; j_gene: TRBJ2-2; CDR3aa: CASSRTETGELFF
v_gene: TRBV7-2; abundance: .; j_gene: TRBJ1-4; CDR3aa: CASSSHLLPGQAIEKLFF
v_gene: TRBV19; abundance: .; j_gene: TRBJ2-3; CDR3aa: CASSRDSGSSTDTQYF
v_gene: TRBV5-8; abundance: .; j_gene: TRBJ2-2; CDR3aa: CASSRNRQNTGELFF
v_gene: TRBV27; abundance: .; j_gene: TRBJ1-1; CDR3aa: CASSLGLGQPNTEAFF
v_gene: TRBV29-1; abundance: .; j_gene: TRBJ2-2; CDR3aa: CSVSLPAGMTGELFF
v_gene: TRBV19; abundance: .; j_gene: TRBJ1-6; CDR3aa: CASSDRGYSPLHF
v_gene: TRBV25-1; abundance: .; j_gene: TRBJ2-7; CDR3aa: CASSEEGVNDRVVYEQYF
v_gene: TRBV11-3; abundance: .; j_gene: TRBJ2-3; CDR3aa: CASSLGVTSGDTDTQYF
v_gene: TRBV14; abundance: .; j_gene: TRBJ2-1; CDR3aa: CASSQNPSGSYNEQFF
v_gene: TRBV5-1; abundance: .; j_gene: TRBJ2-1; CDR3aa: CASSWQGVNEQFF
v_gene: TRBV4-1; abundance: .; j_gene: TRBJ2-1; CDR3aa: CASSQDRQGHDNEQFF
v_gene: TRBV27; abundance: few; j_gene: TRBJ2-7; CDR3aa: CASSLSLPGAEQYF
v_gene: TRBV2; abundance: .; j_gene: TRBJ2-7; CDR3aa: CASRPQGVYEQYF
v_gene: TRBV29-1; abundance: .; j_gene: TRBJ2-3; CDR3aa: CSVNGGGRGTDTQYF
v_gene: TRBV5-1; abundance: few; j_gene: TRBJ2-3; CDR3aa: CASSPFTDTQYF
v_gene: TRBV12-5; abundance: .; j_gene: TRBJ2-2; CDR3aa: CASGHTRGATNTGELFF
v_gene: TRBV28; abundance: .; j_gene: TRBJ1-1; CDR3aa: CASSFGGGGNTEAFF
v_gene: TRBV29-1; abundance: .; j_gene: TRBJ2-3; CDR3aa: CSVHRGTDTQYF
v_gene: TRBV18; abundance: .; j_gene: TRBJ1-1; CDR3aa: CASSPRQQEDATFF
v_gene: TRBV2; abundance: few; j_gene: TRBJ1-2; CDR3aa: CASRDFQGNYGYTF
v_gene: TRBV2; abundance: .; j_gene: TRBJ1-4; CDR3aa: CASSAQGGQGEKLFF
v_gene: TRBV5-1; abundance: .; j_gene: TRBJ1-2; CDR3aa: CASSPTGGVVYGYTF
v_gene: TRBV7-3; abundance: .; j_gene: TRBJ2-1; CDR3aa: CASSSITSGESGEQFF
v_gene: TRBV19; abundance: .; j_gene: TRBJ1-5; CDR3aa: CARSRQGRTGQPQHF
v_gene: TRBV7-2; abundance: .; j_gene: TRBJ2-7; CDR3aa: CASSLGTVTYEQYF
v_gene: TRBV28; abundance: .; j_gene: TRBJ2-7; CDR3aa: CASRGDTYEQYF
v_gene: TRBV7-2; abundance: .; j_gene: TRBJ2-5; CDR3aa: CASSLKGSGRGRETQYF
v_gene: TRBV6-5; abundance: .; j_gene: TRBJ1-5; CDR3aa: CATRLGQANQPQHF
v_gene: TRBV11-2; abundance: .; j_gene: TRBJ2-2; CDR3aa: CASSLGLRPTENTGELFF
v_gene: TRBV2; abundance: .; j_gene: TRBJ2-5; CDR3aa: CAIKKTSGQETQYF
v_gene: TRBV2; abundance: .; j_gene: TRBJ2-3; CDR3aa: CASAAGDTQYF
v_gene: TRBV5-1; abundance: .; j_gene: TRBJ2-1; CDR3aa: CASSMVAGVNEQFF
v_gene: TRBV25-1; abundance: .; j_gene: TRBJ2-5; CDR3aa: CASSDPGLAGDSETQYF
v_gene: TRBV7-8; abundance: .; j_gene: TRBJ2-7; CDR3aa: CASSLALDRVYEQYF
v_gene: TRBV29-1; abundance: .; j_gene: TRBJ1-2; CDR3aa: CSYLSTGFNYGYTF
v_gene: TRBV30; abundance: .; j_gene: TRBJ2-1; CDR3aa: CAWTTLGAGGLNEQFF
v_gene: TRBV3-1/TRBV3-2; abundance: .; j_gene: TRBJ2-1; CDR3aa: CASSQHRDRTKEQFF
v_gene: TRBV6-1; abundance: .; j_gene: TRBJ2-1; CDR3aa: CASSEGAERRSSYNEQFF